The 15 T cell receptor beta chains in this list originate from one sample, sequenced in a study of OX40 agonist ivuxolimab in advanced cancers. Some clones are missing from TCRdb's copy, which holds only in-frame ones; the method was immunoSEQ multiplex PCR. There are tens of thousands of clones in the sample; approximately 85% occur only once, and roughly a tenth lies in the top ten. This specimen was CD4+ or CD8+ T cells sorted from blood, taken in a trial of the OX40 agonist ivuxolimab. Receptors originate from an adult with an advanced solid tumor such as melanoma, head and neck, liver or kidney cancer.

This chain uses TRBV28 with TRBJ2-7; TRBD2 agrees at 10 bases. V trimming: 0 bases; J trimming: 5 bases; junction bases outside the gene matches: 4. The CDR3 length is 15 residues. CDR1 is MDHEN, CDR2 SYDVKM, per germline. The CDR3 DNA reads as TGTGCCAGCAGTTTATGGCTAGCGGGAGCCAACGAGCAGTACTTC. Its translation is CASSLWLAGANEQYF. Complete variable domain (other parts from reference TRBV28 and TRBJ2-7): DVKVTQSSRYLVKRTGEKVFLECVQDMDHENMFWYRQDPGLGLRLIYFSYDVKMKEKGDIPEGYSVSREKKERFSLILESASTNQTSMYLCASSLWLAGANEQYFGPGTRLTVT.

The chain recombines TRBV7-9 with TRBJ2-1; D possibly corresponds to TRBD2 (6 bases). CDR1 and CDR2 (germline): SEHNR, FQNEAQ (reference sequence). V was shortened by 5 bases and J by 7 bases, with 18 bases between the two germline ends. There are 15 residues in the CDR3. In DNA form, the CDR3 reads TGTGCCAGCAGCCCGAGATTACTAGCACATAATGAGCAGTTCTTC. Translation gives CASSPRLLAHNEQFF.

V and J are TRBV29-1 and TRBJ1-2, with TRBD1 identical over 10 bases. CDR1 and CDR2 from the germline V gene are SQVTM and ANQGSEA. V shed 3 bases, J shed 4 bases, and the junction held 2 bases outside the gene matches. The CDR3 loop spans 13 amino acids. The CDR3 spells CSVEGQGFYGYTF. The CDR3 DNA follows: TGCAGCGTTGAGGGACAGGGGTTCTATGGCTACACCTTC.

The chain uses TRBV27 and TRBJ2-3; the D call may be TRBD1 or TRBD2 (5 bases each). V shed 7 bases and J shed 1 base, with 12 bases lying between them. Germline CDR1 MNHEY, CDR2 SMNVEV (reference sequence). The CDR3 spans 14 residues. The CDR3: CASTSGTRTDTQYF. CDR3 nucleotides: TGTGCCAGCACTTCCGGGACCCGCACAGATACGCAGTATTTT.

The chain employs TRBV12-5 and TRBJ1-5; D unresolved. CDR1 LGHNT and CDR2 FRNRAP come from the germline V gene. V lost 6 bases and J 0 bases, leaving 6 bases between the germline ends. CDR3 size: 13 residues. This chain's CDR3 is CASGIDSNQPQHF. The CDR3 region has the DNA TGTGCTAGTGGGATAGATAGCAATCAGCCCCAGCATTTT.

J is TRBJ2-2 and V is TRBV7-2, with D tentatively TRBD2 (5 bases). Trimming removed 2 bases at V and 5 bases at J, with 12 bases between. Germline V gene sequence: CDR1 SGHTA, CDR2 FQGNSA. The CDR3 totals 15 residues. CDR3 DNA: TGTGCCAGCAGCTTATTGGGAGACAAAACCGGGGAGCTGTTTTTT. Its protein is CASSLLGDKTGELFF.

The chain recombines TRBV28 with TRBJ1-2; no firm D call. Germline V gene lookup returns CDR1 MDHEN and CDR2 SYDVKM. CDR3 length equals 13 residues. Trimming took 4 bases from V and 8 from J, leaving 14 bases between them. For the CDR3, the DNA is TGTGCCAGCAGTTCCCACATAAATCTGGGCTACACCTTC. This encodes CASSSHINLGYTF.

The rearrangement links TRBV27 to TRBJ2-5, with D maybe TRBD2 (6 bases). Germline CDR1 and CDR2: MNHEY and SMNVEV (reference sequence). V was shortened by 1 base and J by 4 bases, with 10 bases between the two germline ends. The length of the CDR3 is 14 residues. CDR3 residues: CASSLWGERETQYF. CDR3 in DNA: TGTGCCAGCAGTTTATGGGGGGAGAGAGAGACCCAGTACTTC.

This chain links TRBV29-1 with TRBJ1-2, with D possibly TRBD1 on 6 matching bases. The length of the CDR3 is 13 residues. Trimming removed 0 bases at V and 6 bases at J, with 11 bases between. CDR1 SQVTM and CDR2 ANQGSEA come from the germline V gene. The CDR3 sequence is CSVEDRGGNGYTF. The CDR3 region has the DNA TGCAGCGTTGAAGATCGAGGGGGAAATGGCTACACCTTC.

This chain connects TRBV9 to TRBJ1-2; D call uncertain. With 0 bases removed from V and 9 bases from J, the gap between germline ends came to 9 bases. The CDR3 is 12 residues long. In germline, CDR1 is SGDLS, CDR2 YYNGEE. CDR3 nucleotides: TGTGCCAGCAGCGTAGTTTTGGGTAGCTACACCTTC. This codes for CASSVVLGSYTF.

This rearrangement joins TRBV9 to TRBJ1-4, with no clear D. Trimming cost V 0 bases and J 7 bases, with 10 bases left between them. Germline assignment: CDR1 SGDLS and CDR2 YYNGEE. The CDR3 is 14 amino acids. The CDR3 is CASSVGGNFEKLFF. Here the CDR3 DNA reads TGTGCCAGCAGCGTAGGGGGTAACTTTGAAAAACTGTTTTTT.

Here the CDR3 reads CASSSSISGNQPQHF. The CDR3, as DNA: TGTGCCAGCAGCTCCTCTATTAGCGGCAATCAGCCCCAGCATTTT. The chain links TRBV7-8 to TRBJ1-5; no reliable D call. The germline V gene encodes CDR1 SGHVS and CDR2 FQNEAQ. This CDR3 is 15 amino acids long. V lost 4 bases, J lost 2 bases, and 12 bases lay in between.

Written as DNA, the CDR3 is TGCGCCAGCAGCTTTGGCCTAGCCTACGAGCAGTACTTC. Translation gives CASSFGLAYEQYF. The chain carries TRBV5-1 and TRBJ2-7; D unresolved. CDR1 and CDR2 from the germline V gene are SGHRS and YFSETQ. V dropped 2 bases and J dropped 2 bases, with 8 bases sitting between them. The length of the CDR3 is 13 residues. Using reference TRBV5-1 and TRBJ2-7 for the parts outside the CDR3, the full variable domain is KAGVTQTPRYLIKTRGQQVTLSCSPISGHRSVSWYQQTPGQGLQFLFEYFSETQRNKGNFPGRFSGRQFSNSRSEMNVSTLELGDSALYLCASSFGLAYEQYFGPGTRLTVT.

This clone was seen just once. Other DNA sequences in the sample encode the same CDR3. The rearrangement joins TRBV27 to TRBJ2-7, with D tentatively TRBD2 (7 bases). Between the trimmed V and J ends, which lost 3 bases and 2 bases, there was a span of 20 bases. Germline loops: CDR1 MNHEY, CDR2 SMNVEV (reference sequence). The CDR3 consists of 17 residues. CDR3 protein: CASSFRLTGGSTYEQYF. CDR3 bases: TGTGCCAGCAGTTTCCGCCTTACGGGGGGCTCCACCTACGAGCAGTACTTC.

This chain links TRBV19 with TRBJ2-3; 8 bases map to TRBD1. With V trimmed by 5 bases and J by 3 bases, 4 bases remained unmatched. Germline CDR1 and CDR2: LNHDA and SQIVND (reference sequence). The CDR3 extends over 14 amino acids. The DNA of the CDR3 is TGTGCCAGTAGTCCCTGGACAGGGACAGATACGCAGTATTTT. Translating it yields CASSPWTGTDTQYF.